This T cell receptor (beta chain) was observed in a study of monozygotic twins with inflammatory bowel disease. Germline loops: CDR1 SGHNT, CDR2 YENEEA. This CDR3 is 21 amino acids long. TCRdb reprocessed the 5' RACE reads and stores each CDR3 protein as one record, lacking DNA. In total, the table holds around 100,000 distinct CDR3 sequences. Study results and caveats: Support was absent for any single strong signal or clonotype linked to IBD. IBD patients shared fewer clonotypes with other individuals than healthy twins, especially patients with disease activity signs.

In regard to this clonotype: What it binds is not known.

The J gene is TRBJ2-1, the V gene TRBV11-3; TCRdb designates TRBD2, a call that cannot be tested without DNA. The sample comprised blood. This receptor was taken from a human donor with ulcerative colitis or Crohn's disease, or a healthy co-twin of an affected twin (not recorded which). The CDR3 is CASSLGIWDRPGLGIYNEQFF.